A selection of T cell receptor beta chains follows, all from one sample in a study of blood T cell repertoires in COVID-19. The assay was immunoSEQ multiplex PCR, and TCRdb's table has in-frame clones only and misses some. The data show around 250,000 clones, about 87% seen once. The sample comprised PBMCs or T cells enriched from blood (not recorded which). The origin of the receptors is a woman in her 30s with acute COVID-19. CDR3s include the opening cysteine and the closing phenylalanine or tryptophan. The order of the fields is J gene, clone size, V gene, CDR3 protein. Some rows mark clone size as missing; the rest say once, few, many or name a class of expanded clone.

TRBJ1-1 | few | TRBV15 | CATSRDPGQGATEAFF
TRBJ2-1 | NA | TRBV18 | CASSPTGLALYNEQFF
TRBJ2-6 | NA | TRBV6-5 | CASTRSGANVLTF
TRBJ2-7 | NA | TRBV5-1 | CASSLAMGFEQYF
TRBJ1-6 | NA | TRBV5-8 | CASSLVLQGKSYNSPLHF
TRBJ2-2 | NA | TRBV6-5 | CASSPRSVGTGELFF
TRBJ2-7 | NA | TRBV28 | CASSEGDYTKSSYEQYF
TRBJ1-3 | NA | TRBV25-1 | CASSSSAGSHSGNTIYF
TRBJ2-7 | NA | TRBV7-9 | CASSKPGLAGVAEQYF
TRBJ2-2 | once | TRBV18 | CASSPRTSGNTGELFF
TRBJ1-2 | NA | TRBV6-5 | CASSYRGLNYGYTF
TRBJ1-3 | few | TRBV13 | CASSPGRGNTIYF
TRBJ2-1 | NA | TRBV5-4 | CASSLYLAVYNEQFF
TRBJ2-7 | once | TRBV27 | CASSRQGEAYEQYF
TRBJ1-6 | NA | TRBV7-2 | CASSLEETGGGSPLHF
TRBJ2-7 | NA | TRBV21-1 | CASSPPDYYEQYF
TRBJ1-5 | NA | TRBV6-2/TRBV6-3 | CASSVQAYQPQHF
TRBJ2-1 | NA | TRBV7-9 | CASSPLGRGNYNEQFF
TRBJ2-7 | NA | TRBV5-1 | CASSLDGSGGEKEQYF
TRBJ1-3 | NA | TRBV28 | CASSLSAGGSSGNTIYF
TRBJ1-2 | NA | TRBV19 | CASSTGTGAGYTF
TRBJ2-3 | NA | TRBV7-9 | CASSSARGDTQYF
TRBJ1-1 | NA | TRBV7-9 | CASSLDGSTEAFF
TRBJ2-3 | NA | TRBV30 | CAWSRGTGVTDTQYF
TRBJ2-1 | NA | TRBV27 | CASSLEGAETYNEQFF
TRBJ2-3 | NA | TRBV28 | CASSLFQGADTQYF
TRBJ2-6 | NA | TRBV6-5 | CASRDAGAGANVLTF
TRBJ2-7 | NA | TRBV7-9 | CASSPVYEQYF
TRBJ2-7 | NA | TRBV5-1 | CASSLVKGLSDEQYF
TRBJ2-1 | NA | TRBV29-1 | CSASLTSSGREQFF
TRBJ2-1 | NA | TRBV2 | CASRSLYEQFF
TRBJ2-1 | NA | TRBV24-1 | CATSDPDSGYNEQFF
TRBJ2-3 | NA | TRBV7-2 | CASSPAGVGTDTQYF
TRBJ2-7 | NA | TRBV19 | CASSGRAESYEQYF
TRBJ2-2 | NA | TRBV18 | CASSPISPGGQNTGELFF
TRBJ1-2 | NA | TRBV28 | CASSHDRGEHGYTF
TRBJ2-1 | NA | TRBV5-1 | CASSPGLAGVNEQFF
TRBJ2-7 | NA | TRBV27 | CASSFSGTGTYEQYF
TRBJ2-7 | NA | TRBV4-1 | CASSQIPAYEQYF
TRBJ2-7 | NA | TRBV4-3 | CASSQSEGSYEQYF
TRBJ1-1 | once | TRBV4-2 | CASSQRDMRTEAFF
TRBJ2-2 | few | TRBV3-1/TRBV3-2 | CASSQTVTGELFF
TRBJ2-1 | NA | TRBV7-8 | CASSLIQRDWNEQFF
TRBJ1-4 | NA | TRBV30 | CAWSLLTGKEKLFF
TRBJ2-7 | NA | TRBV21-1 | CASSISDRNSYEQYF
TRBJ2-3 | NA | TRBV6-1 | CASSEATRFTDTQYF
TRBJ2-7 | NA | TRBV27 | CASGASGQHF
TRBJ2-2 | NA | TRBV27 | CASSLSSTGELFF
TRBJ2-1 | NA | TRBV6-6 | CASSRGWTDRSYNEQFF
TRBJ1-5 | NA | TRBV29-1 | CSVATDRAREPQHF
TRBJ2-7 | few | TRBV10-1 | CASSEATGTGYEQYF
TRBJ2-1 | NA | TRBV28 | CASSLYQGAYNEQFF
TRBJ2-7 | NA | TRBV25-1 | CASSEYTGPGREQYF
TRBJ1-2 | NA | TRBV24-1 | CATSDTTVNYGYTF
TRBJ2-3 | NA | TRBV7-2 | CASSSPTTSPVGTDTQYF
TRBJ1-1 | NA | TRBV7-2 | CASSLVGQGNTEAFF
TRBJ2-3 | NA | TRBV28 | CASSPSGLAGATRGDTQYF
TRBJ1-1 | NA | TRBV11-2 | CASSSQVMNTEAFF